The present T cell receptor beta chain was sequenced within a study of T cell responses to AZD1222 COVID-19 vaccine. Whole-study results and caveats: Targeting of unmutated variant regions was reportedly seen in nearly half of spike-specific TCRs. Vaccine-related CD4 TCRs covered spike, predominating at 160-218 and 743-854. Possibly, clonal diversity was underestimated; donors were largely white British and included more females. At baseline, seropositivity was found in only 5 to 7 AZD1222 recipients.

The CDR3 totals 15 residues. Trimming stripped 4 bases from V and 5 bases from J, with 17 bases between. Germline V gene lookup returns CDR1 WSHSY and CDR2 SAAADI. The data were produced by immunoSEQ multiplex PCR, yet TCRdb's version contains in-frame clones alone and is incomplete. Among about 83,000 clones, about 83% were seen once, and the ten largest hold 7.5% to 9%. On this clone: Its antigen is unidentified.

Here the sequenced sample was peripheral blood, taken on day 0 of AZD1222 vaccination. The rearrangement links TRBV10-2 to TRBJ2-5; D is uncertain. The sequence was obtained from an adult in good health. CDR3 loop: CASSVSESKRETQYF. The CDR3 coding sequence is TGCGCCAGCAGTGTTTCAGAAAGCAAACGGGAGACCCAGTACTTC.